This paragraph covers one T cell receptor beta chain sequence. Its cognate antigen is unknown. Sequenced by immunoSEQ multiplex PCR; TCRdb stores in-frame clones only, minus some. This sample has approximately 300,000 clones; 86% occur once, and the top ten carry around 0.8%. This sample was included in a study of cytomegalovirus exposure and HLA in healthy donors. General study results and limits: 150 or so TCR beta chains were listed as cytomegalovirus-associated.

V was trimmed by 3 bases and J by 0 bases, leaving 13 bases between them. The CDR3 is made up of 16 amino acids. Looked up from germline, CDR1 is KGHSH and CDR2 is LQKENI. The clonotype originates from a woman under 30 in good health and CMV-seronegative. The chain uses TRBV18 and TRBJ2-3; perhaps TRBD2 as D (6 bases). Sequencing was done on a sample of PBMCs. The CDR3 sequence: CASSPMVAASTDTQYF. CDR3 DNA sequence: TGTGCCAGCTCACCGATGGTAGCGGCTAGCACAGATACGCAGTATTTT.